A single sample gave rise to the 19 T cell receptor beta chains below, sequenced in a study of T-cell reconstitution after alpha-beta-depleted transplantation in children. Unique molecular identifiers were incorporated during preparation of the TCRbeta library. TCRdb called the PCR reads again in MiXCR, with one record for every CDR3 protein. The sample includes approximately 300,000 distinct CDR3 sequences, 11% of them seen just once. The input for sequencing was peripheral blood, taken 180 days after TCRalphabeta/CD19-depleted stem cell transplant. Source of these receptors: a male patient aged 2-9 years who had a stem cell transplant for chronic granulomatous disease, so the T cells may come from the graft donor.

This clonotype showed up many times. This rearrangement joins TRBV20-1 to TRBJ2-1, with 10 bases fitting TRBD2. CDR3 length equals 18 residues. V lost 4 bases to trimming and J lost 0 bases; unmatched junction nucleotides: 12. Germline loops: CDR1 DFQATT, CDR2 SNEGSKA (reference sequence). DNA of the CDR3: TGCAGTGCTATGAAGGCTCTAGCGGGGGCGAGCTCCTACAATGAGCAGTTCTTC. Translating gives CSAMKALAGASSYNEQFF.

At least ten counts were recorded for this clonotype. The V call is TRBV28, the J call TRBJ1-5, with 10 bases matching TRBD1. This CDR3 is built from 21 residues. J was trimmed by 5 bases and V by 5 bases; bases with no gene match: 24. Per germline, CDR1 MDHEN and CDR2 SYDVKM. DNA for the CDR3: TGTGCCAGCAGTATTAACAATCGGGGTCGAGACAGGGGGCGAAAGTATCAGCCCCAGCATTTT. Translation: CASSINNRGRDRGRKYQPQHF.

This clonotype has a count of ten or more. The V gene is TRBV27, the J gene TRBJ2-2, with a weak D call TRBD1 (7 bases). Germline lookup yields CDR1 MNHEY and CDR2 SMNVEV (reference sequence). V was clipped by 3 bases and J by 7 bases, with 15 bases between them. This CDR3 comprises 15 residues. CDR3 loop: CASSFGGGSYGELFF. The CDR3 DNA sequence: TGTGCCAGCAGTTTTGGAGGGGGCAGCTACGGGGAGCTGTTTTTT.

Many counts were recorded for this clonotype. The chain employs TRBV7-2 and TRBJ1-1; 8 nucleotides line up with TRBD1. Germline V gives CDR1 SGHTA, CDR2 FQGNSA. V lost 9 bases to trimming and J lost 5 bases; unmatched junction nucleotides: 5. CDR3 length equals 12 residues. The CDR3 here is CASRQGATEAFF. DNA of the CDR3: TGTGCCAGTCGCCAGGGGGCTACTGAAGCTTTCTTT.

This clonotype was counted at least ten times. V gene TRBV11-3 combines with J gene TRBJ2-1; 7 positions match TRBD1. The CDR3 contains 13 residues. Per germline, CDR1 SGHNT and CDR2 YENEEA. Losses at the gene ends were 1 base for V and 12 bases for J; bases not matched to a gene: 6. CDR3 in DNA: TGTGCCAGCAGCTTAGTTGAGGGGGCCGGGCAGTTCTTC. This encodes CASSLVEGAGQFF. Full variable domain (missing parts from reference TRBV11-3 and TRBJ2-1): EAGVVQSPRYKIIEKKQPVAFWCNPISGHNTLYWYLQNLGQGPELLIRYENEEAVDDSQLPKDRFSAERLKGVDSTLKIQPAELGDSAVYLCASSLVEGAGQFFGPGTRLTVL.

This clonotype was seen ten or more times. The chain is built from TRBV12-3 or TRBV12-4 and TRBJ2-7, with TRBD1 identical over 7 bases. Unmatched junction bases numbered 13, after V lost 6 bases and J lost 2 bases. The CDR3 has 16 residues. The CDR3 is CASRTLRTGVPYEQYF. The DNA of the CDR3 is TGTGCCAGCAGAACCCTTCGAACAGGGGTACCCTACGAGCAGTACTTC.

This clonotype was detected many times. The rearrangement uses TRBV20-1 and TRBJ2-1; the D is unclear. The CDR3 is 12 amino acids. Trimming pared 5 bases from V and 4 bases from J, leaving 9 bases between. CDR1 is DFQATT and CDR2 is SNEGSKA in the germline V gene (reference sequence). CDR3 DNA sequence: TGCAGTGCTCGCCCCGAATACAATGAGCAGTTCTTC. Protein sequence: CSARPEYNEQFF.

This clonotype came up many times. The rearrangement uses TRBV29-1 and TRBJ1-5; D is perhaps TRBD1 (6 bases). Germline V gene lookup returns CDR1 SQVTM and CDR2 ANQGSEA. V was clipped by 6 bases and J by 3 bases, with 12 bases between them. The CDR3 length is 13 residues. CDR3 sequence reads: CSVSTGTNQPQHF. The CDR3 bases are TGCAGCGTCTCTACAGGGACCAATCAGCCCCAGCATTTT.

This clonotype was recorded at least ten times. The chain joins TRBV20-1 to TRBJ2-1, with 8 bases aligning to TRBD2. Per germline, CDR1 DFQATT and CDR2 SNEGSKA (reference sequence). V lost 3 bases, J lost 3 bases, and 10 bases stayed unmatched. The CDR3 runs 16 residues. In nucleotides, the CDR3 is TGCAGTGCTAGGCAAAGACTAGCGTCCCACTACAATGAGCAGTTCTTC. Its protein is CSARQRLASHYNEQFF.

This clonotype showed up many times. This chain links TRBV10-3 with TRBJ1-1, with a weak D call TRBD1 (6 bases). Trimming took off 3 bases at V and 2 bases at J, with 25 bases between the two ends. The CDR3 sequence is 19 residues long. Germline loops: CDR1 ENHRY, CDR2 SYGVKD. The CDR3 DNA is TGTGCCATCAGTGACGAGAAATGGGGGGGCGCGATGCGAAACACTGAAGCTTTCTTT. Translating it yields CAISDEKWGGAMRNTEAFF.

This clonotype was recorded many times. The V and J genes are TRBV5-1 and TRBJ2-7, with D unclear. Germline CDR1 and CDR2: SGHRS and YFSETQ. This CDR3 has 15 residues. Between the trimmed V and J ends, which lost 4 bases and 2 bases, there was a span of 16 bases. The CDR3 sequence is CASSLGGSYPYEQYF. In nucleotides, the CDR3 is TGCGCCAGCAGCCTTGGTGGGTCTTACCCCTACGAGCAGTACTTC.

This clonotype was seen repeatedly, ten times or more. The V gene is TRBV29-1, the J gene TRBJ2-7, with 13 bases identical to TRBD2. Germline CDR1 SQVTM, CDR2 ANQGSEA. V gave up 4 bases and J gave up 0 bases; unmatched junction bases: 6. The CDR3 loop spans 16 amino acids. The DNA of the CDR3 is TGCAGCGTTGGGGGACTAGCGGGGCTAAGCTCCTACGAGCAGTACTTC. Amino acids: CSVGGLAGLSSYEQYF.

Ten or more counts support this clonotype. CDR3 protein: CASSLVQGDGYTF. The CDR3 DNA sequence: TGTGCCAGCAGCTTGGTCCAGGGGGATGGCTACACCTTC. The gene calls are TRBV5-5 and TRBJ1-2; 7 bases match TRBD1. After removal of 0 bases from V and 6 bases from J, the junction contained 2 bases not matched to a gene. CDR1 and CDR2 from the germline V gene are SGHKS and YYEKEE (reference sequence). CDR3 length: 13 residues.

This clonotype was counted ten times or more. This chain uses TRBV18 with TRBJ1-5; D might be TRBD1 (5 bases). The CDR3 consists of 14 residues. Germline lookup yields CDR1 KGHSH and CDR2 LQKENI. Between the trimmed V and J ends, which lost 2 bases and 7 bases, there was a span of 12 bases. The CDR3 DNA reads as TGTGCCAGCTCACCAGCAGGGCTTGAGCAGCCCCAGCATTTT. Protein sequence: CASSPAGLEQPQHF. Full variable domain (outside the CDR3, taken from reference TRBV18 and TRBJ1-5): NAGVMQNPRHLVRRRGQEARLRCSPMKGHSHVYWYRQLPEEGLKFMVYLQKENIIDESGMPKERFSAEFPKEGPSILRIQQVVRGDSAAYFCASSPAGLEQPQHFGDGTRLSIL.

In this sample, this clonotype turned up a few times. The rearrangement joins TRBV12-3 or TRBV12-4 to TRBJ1-1; no clear D gene. The V and J ends lost 3 bases and 10 bases respectively, with 12 bases between them. The CDR3 is made up of 12 amino acids. The CDR3 nucleotides read TGTGCCAGCAGTTTCCGATTAGATGTAGCTTTCTTT. Residues: CASSFRLDVAFF.

This clonotype was recorded many times. The rearrangement links TRBV20-1 to TRBJ2-5; D may correspond to TRBD1 or TRBD2 (5 bases each). Trimming left V 3 bases short and J 0 bases short, with 20 bases between. Germline V gene lookup returns CDR1 DFQATT and CDR2 SNEGSKA (reference sequence). The CDR3 runs to 17 residues. CDR3 nucleotides: TGCAGTGCTAGCCTGCCGAGGGGCCCCCCTAACCAAGAGACCCAGTACTTC. Its protein product is CSASLPRGPPNQETQYF.

This clonotype has ten or more counts. The chain links TRBV6-1 to TRBJ2-3, with 12 bases aligning to TRBD2. Trimming took 6 bases from V and 5 from J; bases not matched to a gene: 3. The CDR3 contains 14 residues. Germline CDR1 MNHNS, CDR2 SASEGT. The CDR3 region has the DNA TGTGCCAGCAGCGCGGGACTAGCGGGAGATACGCAGTATTTT. Its protein product is CASSAGLAGDTQYF.

Ten or more counts support this clonotype. This rearrangement joins TRBV5-5 to TRBJ1-1, with D possibly being TRBD1 (5 bases). Germline V lookup: CDR1 SGHKS, CDR2 YYEKEE (reference sequence). The germline V and J ends were trimmed by 4 bases and 1 base, with 17 bases remaining between them. This CDR3 has 16 amino acids. CDR3 nucleotides: TGTGCCAGCAGCCTGACGATCGGAACAGGGAACACTGAAGCTTTCTTT. Its protein product is CASSLTIGTGNTEAFF.

In regard to this clonotype: A much larger clonotype is one base distant, so this may be a read error. The rearrangement uses TRBV10-3 and TRBJ1-1; maybe TRBD1 (6 bases). This CDR3 is built from 15 residues. Germline CDR1 ENHRY, CDR2 SYGVKD. The chain's CDR3 is CAISESTGFNTEALF. The CDR3 DNA reads as TGTGCCATCAGTGAGTCGACAGGTTTTAACACTGAAGCTTTGTTT.